The subject of this entry is one TCR beta chain. The antigen is unknown. Autoimmunity was present in every CD3G-deficient patient, worse in two. Patients aged 2 to 39 years had fewer naive and more memory CD4+ and CD8+ T cells. CD4+ T cells were divided by sorting: CD25-high CD127-low Tregs, CD25-low CD127-high conventional cells. The data belong to a study of regulatory T cells. General study points: Skewed V and J usage and few unique V-J pairs marked patient repertoires, most in Tregs. In CD3G-deficient patients, conventional CD4+ T cells were enriched for hydrophobic CDR3 residues at positions 6 and 7.

The CDR3 loop spans 12 amino acids. From germline, CDR1 is SEHNR and CDR2 FQNEAQ (reference sequence). Between the trimmed V and J ends, which lost 3 bases and 7 bases, there was a span of 10 bases. The PCR used 52 TRBV and 13 TRBJ primers. Profiling relied on immunoSEQ multiplex PCR, and the TCRdb table lists in-frame clones only, not all of them. This sample has about 17,000 clones; around 83% occur once, and the top ten carry 8%. V usage is TRBV7-9 and J usage is TRBJ2-7; D tentatively fits TRBD1 or TRBD2 (6 bases each). The sample consisted of conventional CD4+ T cells sorted from blood. This clonotype was sampled from a person under 45 with CD3G deficiency. CDR3 sequence (DNA): TGTGCCAGCAGCTTCGGAGGGGGGGAGCAGTACTTC. It codes for CASSFGGGEQYF. The variable domain in full, completed from reference TRBV7-9 and TRBJ2-7, reads DTGVSQNPRHKITKRGQNVTFRCDPISEHNRLYWYRQTLGQGPEFLTYFQNEAQLEKSRLLSDRFSAERPKGSFSTLEIQRTEQGDSAMYLCASSFGGGEQYFGPGTRLTVT.